This T cell receptor (beta chain) was identified during a study of cytomegalovirus exposure and HLA in healthy donors. Germline values: CDR1 MDHEN, CDR2 SYDVKM. The CDR3 runs 13 residues. V lost 5 bases, J lost 9 bases, and 8 bases stayed unmatched. Use of 60 Vbeta and 13 Jbeta primers characterized the PCR. Only in-frame clones appear in the TCRdb table, and some are missing; sequencing was by immunoSEQ multiplex PCR. The sample has 100,000 or so clones, less than 85% seen once. This clonotype was obtained from a young man in good health and CMV-seronegative. Sequencing was carried out using PBMCs. The chain couples TRBV28 to TRBJ1-2, with TRBD1 matching 8 bases. The CDR3 region has the DNA TGTGCCAGCAGTACGGACAGGGTGTATCGCTACACCTTC. Protein sequence: CASSTDRVYRYTF.